This T cell receptor beta chain appears in the sequencing data of a study of shared clonotypes between healthy human individuals. Regarding the study as a whole: On the whole, naive subsets had larger estimated richness than memory subsets had.

Trimming removed 2 bases from V and 5 bases from J, with 6 bases in between. The CDR3 runs 13 residues. CDR1 is SNHLY and CDR2 is FYNNEI in the germline V gene. An assay was performed, and its level was deep. Some 30,000 T cell genomes (around 200 ng DNA) went into each sorted-subset replicate. Authors' analysis steps: Filtering differed since immunoSEQ provided only junctions, with no quality scores. The method was immunoSEQ multiplex PCR; TCRdb's version includes in-frame clones alone and lacks a portion of them. Clone size and V and J calls were adopted from that table, with D and trimming inferred from the DNA. The sample shows roughly 2.5 million clones, more than 90% of them seen only once. Worth noting for this clone: Its target is not known. Other DNA variants within this sample encode the same CDR3.

The gene calls are TRBV2 and TRBJ2-2; D is unresolved. This clonotype was obtained from a man younger than 35 in good health. The sequencing input was naive CD4+ T cells sorted from blood. Indicated subset: CD45RA+ positively selected. The DNA for the CDR3 is TGTGCCAGCAGTGAAACTGGAACCGGGGAGCTGTTTTTT. Amino acids: CASSETGTGELFF.